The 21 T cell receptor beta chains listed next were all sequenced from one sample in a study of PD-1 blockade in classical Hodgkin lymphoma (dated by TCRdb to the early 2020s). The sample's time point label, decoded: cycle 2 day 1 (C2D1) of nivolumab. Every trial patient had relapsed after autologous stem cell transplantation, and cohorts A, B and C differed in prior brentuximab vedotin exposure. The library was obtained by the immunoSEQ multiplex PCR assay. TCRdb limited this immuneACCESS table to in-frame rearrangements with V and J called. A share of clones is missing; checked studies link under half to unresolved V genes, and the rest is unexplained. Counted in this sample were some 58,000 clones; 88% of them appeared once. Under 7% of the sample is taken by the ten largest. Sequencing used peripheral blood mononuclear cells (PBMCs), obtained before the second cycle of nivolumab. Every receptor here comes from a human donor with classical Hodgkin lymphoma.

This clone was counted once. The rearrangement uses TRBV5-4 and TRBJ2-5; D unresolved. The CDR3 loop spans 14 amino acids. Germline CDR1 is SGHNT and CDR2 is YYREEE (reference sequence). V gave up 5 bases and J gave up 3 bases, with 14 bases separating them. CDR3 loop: CASSTYLQEETQYF. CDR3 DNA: TGTGCCAGCAGTACGTATCTCCAAGAAGAGACCCAGTACTTC.

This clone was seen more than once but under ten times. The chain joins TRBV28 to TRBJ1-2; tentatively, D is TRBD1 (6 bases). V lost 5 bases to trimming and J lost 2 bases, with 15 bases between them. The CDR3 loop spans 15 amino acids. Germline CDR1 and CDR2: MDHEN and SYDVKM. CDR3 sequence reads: CASSPGGTMNYGYTF. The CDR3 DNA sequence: TGTGCCAGCAGTCCCGGAGGGACAATGAACTATGGCTACACCTTC.

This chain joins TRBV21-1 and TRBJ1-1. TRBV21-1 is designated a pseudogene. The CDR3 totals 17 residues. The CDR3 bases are TGTGCCAGCAGCAAAGGGGCGCACGGACCCCCGCGGGCTGAAGCTTTCTTT. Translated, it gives CASSKGAHGPPRAEAFF.

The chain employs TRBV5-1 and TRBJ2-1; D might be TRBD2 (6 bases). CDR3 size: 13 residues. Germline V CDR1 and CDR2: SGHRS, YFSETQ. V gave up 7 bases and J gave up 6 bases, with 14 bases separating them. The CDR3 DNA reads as TGCGCCAGCGGAGGGGCACCTGCCAATGAGCAGTTCTTC. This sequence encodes CASGGAPANEQFF.

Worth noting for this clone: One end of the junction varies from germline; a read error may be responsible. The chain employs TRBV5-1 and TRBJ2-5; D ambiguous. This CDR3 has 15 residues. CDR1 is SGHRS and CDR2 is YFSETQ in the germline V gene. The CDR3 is CASSLSRPTGEAQYF. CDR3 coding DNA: TGCGCCAGCAGCTTGTCGAGGCCGACTGGAGAGGCCCAGTACTTC.

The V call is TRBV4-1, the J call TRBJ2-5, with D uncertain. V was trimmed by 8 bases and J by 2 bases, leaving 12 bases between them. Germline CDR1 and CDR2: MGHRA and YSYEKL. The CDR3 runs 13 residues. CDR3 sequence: CASAPRHQETQYF. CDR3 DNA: TGCGCCAGCGCTCCTCGACATCAAGAGACCCAGTACTTC.

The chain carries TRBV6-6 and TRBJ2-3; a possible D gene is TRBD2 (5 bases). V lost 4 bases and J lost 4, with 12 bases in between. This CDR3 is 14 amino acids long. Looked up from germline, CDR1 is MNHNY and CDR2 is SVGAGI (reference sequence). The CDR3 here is CASSSPTGADTQYF. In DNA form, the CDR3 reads TGTGCCAGCAGTTCCCCGACCGGGGCAGATACGCAGTATTTT.

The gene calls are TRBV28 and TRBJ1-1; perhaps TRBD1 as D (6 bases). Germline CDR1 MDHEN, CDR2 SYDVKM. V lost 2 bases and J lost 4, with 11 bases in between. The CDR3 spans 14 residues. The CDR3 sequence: CASSLTSGVTEAFF. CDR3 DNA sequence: TGTGCCAGCAGTTTAACCTCAGGGGTCACTGAAGCTTTCTTT.

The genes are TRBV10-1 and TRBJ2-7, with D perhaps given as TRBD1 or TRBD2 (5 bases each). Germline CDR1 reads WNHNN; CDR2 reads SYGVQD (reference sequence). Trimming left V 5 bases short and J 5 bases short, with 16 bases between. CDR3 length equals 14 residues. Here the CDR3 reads CASSRDLVNHEQYF. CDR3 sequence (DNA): TGCGCCAGCAGTCGGGACCTAGTAAATCACGAGCAGTACTTC.

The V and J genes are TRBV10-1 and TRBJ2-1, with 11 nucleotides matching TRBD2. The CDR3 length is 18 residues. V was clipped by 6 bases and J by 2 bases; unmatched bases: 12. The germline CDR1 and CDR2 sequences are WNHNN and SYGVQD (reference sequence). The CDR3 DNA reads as TGCGCCAGCAGCCGGGGTAGCGGGGGGGAGAGGGCCTACAATGAGCAGTTCTTC. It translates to CASSRGSGGERAYNEQFF.

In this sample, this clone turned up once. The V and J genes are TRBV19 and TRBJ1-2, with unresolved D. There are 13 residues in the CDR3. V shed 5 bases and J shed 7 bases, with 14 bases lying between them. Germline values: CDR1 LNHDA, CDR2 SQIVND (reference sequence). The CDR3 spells CASSVRIRGGYTF. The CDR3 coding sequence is TGTGCCAGTAGTGTACGGATACGGGGTGGCTACACCTTC.

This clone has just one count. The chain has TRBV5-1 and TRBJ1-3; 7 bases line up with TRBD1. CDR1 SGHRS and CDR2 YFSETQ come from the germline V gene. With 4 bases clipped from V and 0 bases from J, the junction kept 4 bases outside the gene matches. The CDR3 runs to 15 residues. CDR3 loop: CASSPGTVSGNTIYF. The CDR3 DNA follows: TGCGCCAGCAGCCCGGGGACAGTCTCTGGAAACACCATATATTTT.

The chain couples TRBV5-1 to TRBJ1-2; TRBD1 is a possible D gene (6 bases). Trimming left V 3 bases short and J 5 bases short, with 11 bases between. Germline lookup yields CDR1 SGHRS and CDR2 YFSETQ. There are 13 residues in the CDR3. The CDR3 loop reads CASSSAGQYGYTF. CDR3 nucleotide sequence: TGCGCCAGCAGCTCGGCTGGACAGTATGGCTACACCTTC.

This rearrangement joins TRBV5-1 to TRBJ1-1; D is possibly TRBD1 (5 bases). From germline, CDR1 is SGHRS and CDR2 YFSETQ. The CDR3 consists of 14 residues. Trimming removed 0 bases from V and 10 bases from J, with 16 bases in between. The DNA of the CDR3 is TGCGCCAGCAGCTTGGTTCAGGGACCCCTCGGAGCTTTCTTT. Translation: CASSLVQGPLGAFF.

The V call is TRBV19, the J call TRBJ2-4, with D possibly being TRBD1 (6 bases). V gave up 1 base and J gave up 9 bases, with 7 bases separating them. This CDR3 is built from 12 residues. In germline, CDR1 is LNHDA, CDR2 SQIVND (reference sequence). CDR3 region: CASSIGQAIQYF. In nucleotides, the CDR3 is TGTGCCAGTAGTATAGGACAGGCCATTCAGTACTTC.

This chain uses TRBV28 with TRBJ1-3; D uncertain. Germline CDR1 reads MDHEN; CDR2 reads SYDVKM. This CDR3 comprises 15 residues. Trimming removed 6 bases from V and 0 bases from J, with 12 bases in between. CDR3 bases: TGTGCCAGCAGGATTCCGGGCGGCTCTGGAAACACCATATATTTT. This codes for CASRIPGGSGNTIYF.

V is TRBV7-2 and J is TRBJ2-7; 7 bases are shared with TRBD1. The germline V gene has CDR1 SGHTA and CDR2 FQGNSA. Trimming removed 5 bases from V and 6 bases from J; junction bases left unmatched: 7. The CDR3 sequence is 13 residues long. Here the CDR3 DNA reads TGTGCCAGCAGCCCCGGGACAGCTATCGAGCAGTACTTC. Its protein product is CASSPGTAIEQYF. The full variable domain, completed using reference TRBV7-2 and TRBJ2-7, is GAGVSQSPSNKVTEKGKDVELRCDPISGHTALYWYRQSLGQGLEFLIYFQGNSAPDKSGLPSDRFSAERTGGSVSTLTIQRTQQEDSAVYLCASSPGTAIEQYFGPGTRLTVT.

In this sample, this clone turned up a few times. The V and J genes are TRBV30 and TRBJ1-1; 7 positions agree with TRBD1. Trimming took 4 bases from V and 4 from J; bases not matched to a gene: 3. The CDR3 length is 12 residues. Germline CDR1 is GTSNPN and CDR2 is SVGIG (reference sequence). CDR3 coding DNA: TGTGCCTGGACCGCAGGGGGCACTGAAGCTTTCTTT. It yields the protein CAWTAGGTEAFF.

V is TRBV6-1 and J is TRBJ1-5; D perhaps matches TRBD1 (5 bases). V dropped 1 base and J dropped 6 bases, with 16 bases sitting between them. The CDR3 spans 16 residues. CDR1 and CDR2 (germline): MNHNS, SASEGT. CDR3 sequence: CASSEGFGGMGQPQHF. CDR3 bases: TGTGCCAGCAGTGAAGGTTTTGGGGGGATGGGTCAGCCCCAGCATTTT.

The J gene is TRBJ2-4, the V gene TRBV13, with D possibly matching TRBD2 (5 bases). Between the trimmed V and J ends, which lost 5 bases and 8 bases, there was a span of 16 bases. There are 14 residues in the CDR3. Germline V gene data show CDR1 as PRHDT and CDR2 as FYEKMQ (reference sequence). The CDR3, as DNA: TGTGCCAGCAGCCCCCGGAGGAGTGGATACATTCAGTACTTC. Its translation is CASSPRRSGYIQYF.

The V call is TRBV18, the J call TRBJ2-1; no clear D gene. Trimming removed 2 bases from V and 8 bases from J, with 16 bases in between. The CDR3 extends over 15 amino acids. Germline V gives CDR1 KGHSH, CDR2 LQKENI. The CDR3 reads CASSPGSKALDEQFF. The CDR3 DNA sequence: TGTGCCAGCTCACCAGGTTCTAAGGCATTGGATGAGCAGTTCTTC.